The table lists the clone carrying this T cell receptor beta chain with many counts. The investigators amplified TCR beta CDR3 regions from RNA transcripts. Primed by the HTBI set, a first-round RT-PCR was run on the TCR CDR3. In TCRdb, the multiplex PCR reads were re-called with MiXCR into one record per CDR3 protein. The sample lists more than 500,000 distinct CDR3 sequences; roughly 16% were seen once. The V and J ends lost 5 bases and 4 bases respectively, with 11 bases between them. CDR1 PRHDT and CDR2 FYEKMQ come from the germline V gene (reference sequence). This CDR3 spans 13 amino acids. This entry is derived from a study of T cells in Graves' hyperthyroidism and ophthalmopathy.

The material sequenced was blood. The clonotype was recovered from a woman aged 30 to 39 with Graves' ophthalmopathy. The rearrangement uses TRBV13 and TRBJ1-2; tentatively, D is TRBD1 (5 bases). The DNA for the CDR3 is TGTGCCAGCAGCCAGCAGACAGCCTATGGCTACACCTTC. Encoded protein: CASSQQTAYGYTF.